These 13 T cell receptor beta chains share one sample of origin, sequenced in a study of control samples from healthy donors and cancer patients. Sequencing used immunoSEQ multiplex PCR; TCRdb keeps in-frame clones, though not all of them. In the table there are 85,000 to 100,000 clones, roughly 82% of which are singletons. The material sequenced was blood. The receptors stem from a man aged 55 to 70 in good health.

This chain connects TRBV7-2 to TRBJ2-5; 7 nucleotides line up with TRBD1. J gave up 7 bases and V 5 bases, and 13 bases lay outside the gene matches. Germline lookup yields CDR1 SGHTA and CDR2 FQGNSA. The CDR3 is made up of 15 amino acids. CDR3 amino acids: CASSPTGTVHGTQYF. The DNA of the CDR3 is TGTGCCAGCAGCCCGACCGGGACAGTGCACGGGACCCAGTACTTC.

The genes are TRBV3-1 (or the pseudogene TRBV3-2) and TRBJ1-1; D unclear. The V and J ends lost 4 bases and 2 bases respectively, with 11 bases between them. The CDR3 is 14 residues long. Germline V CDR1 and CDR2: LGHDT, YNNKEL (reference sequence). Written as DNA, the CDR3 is TGTGCCAGCAGCCCACGCCCAATTAACACTGAAGCTTTCTTT. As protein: CASSPRPINTEAFF.

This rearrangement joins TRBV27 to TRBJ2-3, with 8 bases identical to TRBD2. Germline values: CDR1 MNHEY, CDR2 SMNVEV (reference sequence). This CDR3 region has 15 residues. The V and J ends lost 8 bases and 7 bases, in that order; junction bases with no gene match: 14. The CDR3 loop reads CASRVSSGSTYTQYF. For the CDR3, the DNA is TGTGCCAGCCGGGTGTCCAGCGGGAGTACTTATACGCAGTATTTT.

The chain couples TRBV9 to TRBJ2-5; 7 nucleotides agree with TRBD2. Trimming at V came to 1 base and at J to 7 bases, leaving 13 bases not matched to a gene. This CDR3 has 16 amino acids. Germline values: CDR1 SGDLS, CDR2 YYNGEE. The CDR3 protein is CASSVFERGDLVTQYF. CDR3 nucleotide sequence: TGTGCCAGCAGCGTATTCGAGCGGGGAGACCTCGTGACCCAGTACTTC. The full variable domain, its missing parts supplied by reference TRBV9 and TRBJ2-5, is DSGVTQTPKHLITATGQRVTLRCSPRSGDLSVYWYQQSLDQGLQFLIQYYNGEERAKGNILERFSAQQFPDLHSELNLSSLELGDSALYFCASSVFERGDLVTQYFGPGTRLLVL.

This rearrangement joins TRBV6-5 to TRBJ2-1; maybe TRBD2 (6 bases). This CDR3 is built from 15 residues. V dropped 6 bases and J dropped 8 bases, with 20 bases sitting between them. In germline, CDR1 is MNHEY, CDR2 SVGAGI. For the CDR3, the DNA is TGTGCCAGCAGCCCGACTAGTACTTTAGTCTATGAGCAGTTCTTC. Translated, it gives CASSPTSTLVYEQFF.

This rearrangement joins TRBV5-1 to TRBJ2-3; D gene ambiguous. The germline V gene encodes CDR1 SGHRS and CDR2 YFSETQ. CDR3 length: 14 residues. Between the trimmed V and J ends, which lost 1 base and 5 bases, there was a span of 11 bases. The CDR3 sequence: CASSLPAGLDTQYF. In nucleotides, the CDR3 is TGCGCCAGCAGCTTGCCAGCCGGGCTAGATACGCAGTATTTT.

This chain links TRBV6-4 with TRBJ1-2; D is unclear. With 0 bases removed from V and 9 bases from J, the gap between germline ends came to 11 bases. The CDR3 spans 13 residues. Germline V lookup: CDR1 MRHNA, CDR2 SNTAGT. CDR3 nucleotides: TGTGCCAGCAGTGACTCGAGGCTCGGGCGCTACACCTTC. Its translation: CASSDSRLGRYTF.

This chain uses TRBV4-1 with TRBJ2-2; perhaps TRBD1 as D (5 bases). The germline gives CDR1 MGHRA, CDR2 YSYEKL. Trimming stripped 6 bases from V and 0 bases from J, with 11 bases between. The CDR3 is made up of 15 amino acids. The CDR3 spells CASRRGSANTGELFF. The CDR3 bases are TGCGCCAGCAGAAGGGGCAGCGCGAACACCGGGGAGCTGTTTTTT.

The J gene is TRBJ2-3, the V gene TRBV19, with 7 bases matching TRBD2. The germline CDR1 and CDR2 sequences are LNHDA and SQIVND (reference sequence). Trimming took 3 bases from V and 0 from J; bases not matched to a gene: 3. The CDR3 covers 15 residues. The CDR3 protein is CASSIGGGSTDTQYF. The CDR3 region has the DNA TGTGCCAGTAGTATTGGGGGGGGTAGCACAGATACGCAGTATTTT. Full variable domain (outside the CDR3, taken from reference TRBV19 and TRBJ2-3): DGGITQSPKYLFRKEGQNVTLSCEQNLNHDAMYWYRQDPGQGLRLIYYSQIVNDFQKGDIAEGYSVSREKKESFPLTVTSAQKNPTAFYLCASSIGGGSTDTQYFGPGTRLTVL.

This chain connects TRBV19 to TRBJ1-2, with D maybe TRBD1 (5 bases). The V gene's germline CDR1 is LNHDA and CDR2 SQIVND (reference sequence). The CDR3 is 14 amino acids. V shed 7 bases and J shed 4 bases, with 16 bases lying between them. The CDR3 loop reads CASKLGEMSYGYTF. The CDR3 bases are TGTGCCAGTAAGCTGGGGGAGATGAGCTATGGCTACACCTTC.

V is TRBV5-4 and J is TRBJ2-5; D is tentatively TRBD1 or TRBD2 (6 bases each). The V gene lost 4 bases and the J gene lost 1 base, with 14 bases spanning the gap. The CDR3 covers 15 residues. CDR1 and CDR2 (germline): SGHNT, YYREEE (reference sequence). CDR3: CASSAQRGAQETQYF. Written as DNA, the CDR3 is TGTGCCAGCAGCGCACAGAGGGGGGCCCAAGAGACCCAGTACTTC.

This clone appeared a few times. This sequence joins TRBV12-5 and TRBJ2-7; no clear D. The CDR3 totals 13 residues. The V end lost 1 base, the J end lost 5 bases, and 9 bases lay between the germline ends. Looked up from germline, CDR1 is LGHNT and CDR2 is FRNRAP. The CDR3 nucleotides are TGTGCTAGTGGTTTGGACACGAACAACGAGCAGTACTTC. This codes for CASGLDTNNEQYF.

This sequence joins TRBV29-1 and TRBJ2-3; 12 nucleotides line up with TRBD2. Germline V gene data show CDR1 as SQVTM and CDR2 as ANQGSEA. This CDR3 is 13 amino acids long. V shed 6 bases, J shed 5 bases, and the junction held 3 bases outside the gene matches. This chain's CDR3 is CSVLAGGVDTQYF. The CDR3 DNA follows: TGCAGCGTCCTAGCGGGAGGGGTAGATACGCAGTATTTT.